One and the same sample provided the 21 T cell receptor beta chains below, sequenced in a study of technical replicates of blood from several donors. Some clones are missing from TCRdb's copy, which holds only in-frame ones; the method was immunoSEQ multiplex PCR. This sample has some 83,000 clones, with over 85% found just once. The specimen was T cells isolated from PBMCs. The receptors shown here come from a human donor in good health.

The chain combines TRBV19 with TRBJ2-7, with 8 bases lining up with TRBD1. This CDR3 comprises 14 residues. Unmatched junction bases numbered 5, after V lost 7 bases and J lost 0 bases. Germline V gives CDR1 LNHDA, CDR2 SQIVND (reference sequence). CDR3 amino acids: CASTSGTGSYEQYF. CDR3 in DNA: TGTGCCAGTACCTCCGGGACAGGCTCCTACGAGCAGTACTTC.

The chain has TRBV5-1 and TRBJ2-5; a weak D match, TRBD1 (6 bases). The length of the CDR3 is 15 residues. Germline CDR1 SGHRS, CDR2 YFSETQ. Trimming removed 1 base from V and 1 base from J, with 11 bases in between. In DNA, the CDR3 is TGCGCCAGCAGCTTGAGCGGACAGACCCAAGAGACCCAGTACTTC. Translation: CASSLSGQTQETQYF.

The chain's CDR3 is CASSGGRYTEAFF. CDR3 DNA: TGTGCCAGCAGTGGAGGCCGATACACTGAAGCTTTCTTT. The chain links TRBV6-5 to TRBJ1-1, with D unclear. CDR3 length: 13 amino acids. Germline V CDR1 and CDR2: MNHEY, SVGAGI. V was clipped by 5 bases and J by 3 bases, with 10 bases between them.

The chain recombines TRBV30 with TRBJ1-2; 9 nucleotides align to TRBD1. Germline-derived CDR1 and CDR2 are GTSNPN and SVGIG (reference sequence). V lost 1 base to trimming and J lost 5 bases; unmatched junction nucleotides: 2. This CDR3 comprises 13 residues. CDR3 DNA sequence: TGTGCCTGGAGTGCGACAGGGGGATATGGCTACACCTTC. It encodes CAWSATGGYGYTF.

J is TRBJ1-5 and V is TRBV28, with a possible D match to TRBD1 (6 bases). With 6 bases removed from V and 1 base from J, the gap between germline ends came to 13 bases. The germline V gene has CDR1 MDHEN and CDR2 SYDVKM. This CDR3 is 15 amino acids long. The CDR3 region has the DNA TGTGCCAGCAGGACCGGGACACCAAGCAATCAGCCCCAGCATTTT. Protein: CASRTGTPSNQPQHF.

The chain has TRBV27 and TRBJ2-1; TRBD1 matches 9 bases. The germline CDR1 and CDR2 sequences are MNHEY and SMNVEV (reference sequence). The V segment lost 4 bases and the J segment 1 base; nucleotides outside the gene matches: 2. This CDR3 spans 15 amino acids. The CDR3 loop is CASSSQGASYNEQFF. CDR3 sequence (DNA): TGTGCCAGCAGTTCACAGGGGGCTTCCTACAATGAGCAGTTCTTC.

The chain links TRBV4-1 to TRBJ2-5; no definite D call. Germline V gene data show CDR1 as MGHRA and CDR2 as YSYEKL. This CDR3 contains 14 residues. Trimming pared 1 base from V and 0 bases from J, leaving 6 bases between. This CDR3 reads CASSQAVYQETQYF. The CDR3 DNA is TGCGCCAGCAGCCAAGCAGTGTACCAAGAGACCCAGTACTTC.

The chain links TRBV5-1 to TRBJ1-2, with 7 bases that match TRBD1. Germline-derived CDR1 and CDR2 are SGHRS and YFSETQ. V lost 1 base and J lost 3; bases outside the gene matches: 9. The CDR3 extends over 16 amino acids. The CDR3 sequence is CASSLSGQGGHYGYTF. For the CDR3, the DNA is TGCGCCAGCAGCTTGTCGGGCCAGGGGGGTCACTATGGCTACACCTTC.

V is TRBV5-1 and J is TRBJ2-5, with 15 bases matching TRBD2. The CDR3 contains 15 residues. Looked up from germline, CDR1 is SGHRS and CDR2 is YFSETQ. V lost 4 bases, J lost 7 bases, and 5 bases stayed unmatched. CDR3 residues: CASSEGLAGGGTQYF. The CDR3 nucleotides are TGCGCCAGCAGCGAGGGACTAGCGGGAGGTGGGACCCAGTACTTC.

V is TRBV7-8 and J is TRBJ1-1; D gene uncertain. V was trimmed by 3 bases and J by 1 base, leaving 6 bases between them. CDR1 and CDR2 (germline): SGHVS, FQNEAQ. CDR3 length equals 13 residues. This CDR3 is CASSFEQNTEAFF. The CDR3 DNA sequence: TGTGCCAGCAGCTTTGAGCAGAACACTGAAGCTTTCTTT.

This clone was seen once. This chain connects TRBV28 to TRBJ2-7, with unresolved D. There are 10 residues in the CDR3. Germline CDR1 is MDHEN and CDR2 is SYDVKM. Trimming removed 10 bases from V and 4 bases from J, with 8 bases in between. This CDR3 is CATELYEQYF. CDR3 nucleotide sequence: TGTGCCACTGAGCTGTACGAGCAGTACTTC.

A single count supports this clone. The chain is built from TRBV7-8 and TRBJ2-1; no reliable D call. The CDR3 totals 11 residues. V shed 4 bases and J shed 9 bases, with 7 bases lying between them. Germline loops: CDR1 SGHVS, CDR2 FQNEAQ. CDR3 residues: CASSYSPEQFF. DNA for the CDR3: TGTGCCAGCAGCTACAGTCCTGAGCAGTTCTTC.

This clone was found once. The chain joins TRBV27 to TRBJ2-3; TRBD1 matches 10 bases. There are 18 residues in the CDR3. V lost 5 bases, J lost 11 bases, and 22 bases stayed unmatched. Germline values: CDR1 MNHEY, CDR2 SMNVEV (reference sequence). This CDR3 is CASSALRIRDRGVLMQYF. The DNA of the CDR3 is TGTGCCAGCAGTGCTCTCCGCATTCGGGACAGGGGCGTTCTGATGCAGTATTTT.

The chain carries TRBV5-1 and TRBJ2-3; TRBD2 aligns across 13 bases. This CDR3 comprises 18 residues. Germline assignment: CDR1 SGHRS and CDR2 YFSETQ. The V gene end was trimmed by 1 base and the J gene end by 2 bases; junction bases not matched to a gene: 7. CDR3 DNA sequence: TGCGCCAGCAGCTTGCGACTAGCGGGAGGCCCAGTCACAGATACGCAGTATTTT. Amino acids: CASSLRLAGGPVTDTQYF.

The sample holds one count of this clone. The gene calls are TRBV29-1 and TRBJ2-7; 15 bases match TRBD2. The germline gives CDR1 SQVTM, CDR2 ANQGSEA. The CDR3 is 13 amino acids. V lost 7 bases, J lost 2 bases, and 0 bases stayed unmatched. The DNA for the CDR3 is TGCAGCGGGACTAGCGGGAGGGCCTACGAGCAGTACTTC. Translated: CSGTSGRAYEQYF.

This chain connects TRBV4-1 to TRBJ2-7, with 12 positions matching TRBD1. CDR1 MGHRA and CDR2 YSYEKL come from the germline V gene. V shed 4 bases, J shed 5 bases, and the junction held 3 bases outside the gene matches. CDR3 length equals 14 residues. CDR3: CASSRGQGADEQYF. In nucleotides, the CDR3 is TGCGCCAGCAGCCGGGGACAGGGGGCAGACGAGCAGTACTTC.

J is TRBJ2-7 and V is TRBV5-1; D may be TRBD1 (6 bases). There are 15 residues in the CDR3. Germline CDR1 reads SGHRS; CDR2 reads YFSETQ. V gave up 4 bases and J gave up 3 bases, with 17 bases separating them. This chain's CDR3 is CASSNPDNRVYEQYF. In DNA, the CDR3 is TGCGCCAGCAGCAATCCCGACAACAGGGTCTACGAGCAGTACTTC.

This rearrangement joins TRBV18 to TRBJ1-5, with a tentative D call TRBD1 (5 bases). V gave up 3 bases and J gave up 4 bases, with 16 bases separating them. The CDR3 extends over 16 amino acids. Looked up from germline, CDR1 is KGHSH and CDR2 is LQKENI. CDR3 sequence reads: CASSPQEVGANQPQHF. The CDR3 nucleotides read TGTGCCAGCTCACCGCAAGAAGTTGGGGCAAATCAGCCCCAGCATTTT.

The chain employs TRBV2 and TRBJ2-7; 12 bases are shared with TRBD2. The CDR3 spans 14 residues. The J segment lost 2 bases and the V segment lost 4 bases, leaving 0 bases of the junction unmatched. Germline CDR1 SNHLY, CDR2 FYNNEI. The chain's CDR3 is CASSGTSGAYEQYF. CDR3 sequence (DNA): TGTGCCAGCAGTGGGACTAGCGGGGCCTACGAGCAGTACTTC.

This clone came up once. The genes are TRBV27 and TRBJ2-7; D gene unclear. Germline V gene sequence: CDR1 MNHEY, CDR2 SMNVEV (reference sequence). Trimming cost V 5 bases and J 6 bases, with 8 bases left between them. There are 11 residues in the CDR3. CDR3 protein: CASSLGGEQYF. Written as DNA, the CDR3 is TGTGCCAGCAGTCTAGGCGGCGAGCAGTACTTC.

V usage is TRBV5-1 and J usage is TRBJ1-2; the match to TRBD1 covers 8 bases. Germline lookup yields CDR1 SGHRS and CDR2 YFSETQ. With 4 bases clipped from V and 4 bases from J, the junction kept 12 bases outside the gene matches. The CDR3 loop spans 16 amino acids. CDR3 sequence (DNA): TGCGCCAGCAGCCTCAGGGGGCAGGGAGAAAGCTATGGCTACACCTTC. It encodes CASSLRGQGESYGYTF.